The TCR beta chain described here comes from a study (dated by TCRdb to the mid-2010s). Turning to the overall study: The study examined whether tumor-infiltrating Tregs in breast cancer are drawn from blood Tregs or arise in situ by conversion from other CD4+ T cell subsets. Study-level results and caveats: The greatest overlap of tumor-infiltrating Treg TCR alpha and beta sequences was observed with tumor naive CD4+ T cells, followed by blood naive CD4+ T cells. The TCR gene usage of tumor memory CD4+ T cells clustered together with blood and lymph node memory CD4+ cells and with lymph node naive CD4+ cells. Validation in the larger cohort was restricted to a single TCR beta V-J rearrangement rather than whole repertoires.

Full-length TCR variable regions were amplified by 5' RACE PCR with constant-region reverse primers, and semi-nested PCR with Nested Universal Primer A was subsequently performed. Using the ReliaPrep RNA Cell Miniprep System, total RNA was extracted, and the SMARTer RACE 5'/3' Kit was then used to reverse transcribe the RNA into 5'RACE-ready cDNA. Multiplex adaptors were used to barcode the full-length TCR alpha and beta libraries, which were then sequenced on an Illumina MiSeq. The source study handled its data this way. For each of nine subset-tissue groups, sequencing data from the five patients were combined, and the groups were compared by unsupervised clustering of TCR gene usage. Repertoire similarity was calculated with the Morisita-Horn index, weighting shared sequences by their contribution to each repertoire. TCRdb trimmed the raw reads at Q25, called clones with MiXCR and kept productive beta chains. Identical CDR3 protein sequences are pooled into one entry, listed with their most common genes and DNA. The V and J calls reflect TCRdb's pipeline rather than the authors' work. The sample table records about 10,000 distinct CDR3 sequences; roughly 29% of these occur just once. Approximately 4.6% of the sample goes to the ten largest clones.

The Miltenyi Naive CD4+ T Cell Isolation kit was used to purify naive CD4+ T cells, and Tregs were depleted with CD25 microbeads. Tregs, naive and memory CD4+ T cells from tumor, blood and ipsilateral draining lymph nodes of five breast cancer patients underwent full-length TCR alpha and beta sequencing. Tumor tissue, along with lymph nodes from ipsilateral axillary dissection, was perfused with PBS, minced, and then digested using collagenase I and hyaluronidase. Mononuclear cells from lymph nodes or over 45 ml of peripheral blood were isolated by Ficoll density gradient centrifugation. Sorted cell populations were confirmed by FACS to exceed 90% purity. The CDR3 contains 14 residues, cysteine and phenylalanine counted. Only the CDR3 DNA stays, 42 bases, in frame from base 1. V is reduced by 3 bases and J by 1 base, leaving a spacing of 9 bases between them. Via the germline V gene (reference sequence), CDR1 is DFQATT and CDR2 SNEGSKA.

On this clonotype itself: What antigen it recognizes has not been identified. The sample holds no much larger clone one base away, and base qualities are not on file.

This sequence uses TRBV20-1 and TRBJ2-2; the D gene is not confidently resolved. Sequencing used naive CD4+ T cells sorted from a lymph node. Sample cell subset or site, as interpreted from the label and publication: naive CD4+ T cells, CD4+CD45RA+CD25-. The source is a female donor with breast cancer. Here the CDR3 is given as CSASGPRNTGELFF. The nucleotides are TGCAGTGCTAGTGGACCCAGGAACACCGGGGAGCTGTTTTTT.